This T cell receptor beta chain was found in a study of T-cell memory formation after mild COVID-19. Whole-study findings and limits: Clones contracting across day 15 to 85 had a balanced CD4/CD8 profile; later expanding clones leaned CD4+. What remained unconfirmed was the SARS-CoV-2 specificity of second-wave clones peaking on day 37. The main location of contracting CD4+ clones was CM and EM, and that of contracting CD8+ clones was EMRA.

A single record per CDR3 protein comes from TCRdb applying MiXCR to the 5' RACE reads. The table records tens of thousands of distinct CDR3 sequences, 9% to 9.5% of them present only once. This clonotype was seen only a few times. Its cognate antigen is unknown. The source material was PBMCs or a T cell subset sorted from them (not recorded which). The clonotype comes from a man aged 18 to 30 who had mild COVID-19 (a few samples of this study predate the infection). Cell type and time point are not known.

The CDR3: CASSLGASGGATDTQYF. DNA of the CDR3: TGTGCCAGCAGCTTAGGGGCTAGCGGGGGGGCCACAGATACGCAGTATTTT. The chain joins TRBV7-3 to TRBJ2-3; 12 bases align to TRBD2. Germline CDR1 is SGHTA and CDR2 is FQGTGA. The J segment lost 2 bases and the V segment lost 2 bases, leaving 5 bases of the junction unmatched. The CDR3 has 17 residues.